The 3 T cell receptor beta chains in this list originate from one sample, sequenced in a study of identical twins (dated by TCRdb to the mid-2010s). Library generation was performed with 5' RACE. The instrument given in TCRdb is Illumina HiSeq 2000. Through fastp at Q25 and MiXCR, TCRdb rebuilt clones from the public reads, retaining in-frame beta chains. For every CDR3 protein sequence, its rows merge into one entry that carries the most common genes and DNA. The sample table records fewer than 250,000 distinct CDR3 sequences; 5.5% to 7% of these occur just once. The ten largest make up 3.6% of the sample. The sample was also reused in another study, on yellow fever vaccine responses in identical twins.

The sample comprised memory (CD45RO+) T cells sorted from blood. This specimen's cell subset or site label, per the study, means: CD45RO+ enriched T cells. These receptors were obtained from a young woman in good health.

This clonotype was recorded at least ten times. J is TRBJ1-1 and V is TRBV12-3 or TRBV12-4; possible D gene TRBD1, 6 bases. The CDR3 is 13 amino acids. Trimming removed 5 bases from V and 5 bases from J, with 12 bases in between. DNA for the CDR3: TGTGCCAGCAGTCCAGGGGTTTGGACTGAAGCTTTCTTT. Its translation is CASSPGVWTEAFF.

J is TRBJ2-7 and V is TRBV5-1; TRBD2 matches 7 bases. The CDR3 totals 17 residues. CDR1 SGHRS and CDR2 YFSETQ come from the germline V gene. V trimming: 0 bases; J trimming: 2 bases; junction bases outside the gene matches: 11. The CDR3 spells CASSLEAGLSTTYEQYF. The CDR3 region has the DNA TGCGCCAGCAGCTTGGAAGCGGGGCTGAGTACCACCTACGAGCAGTACTTC.

In this sample, this clonotype turned up once. A read error is possible here, since a much larger clone lies one base away. It is likely a read error, because the conserved phenylalanine at the end of the CDR3 is missing. The CDR3 loop is CASSTLAISNEQFL. Written as DNA, the CDR3 is TGTGCCAGCAGCACTCTAGCGATCTCCAATGAGCAGTTCTTA. The V and J genes are TRBV6-2 or TRBV6-3 and TRBJ2-1; D is possibly TRBD2 (6 bases). CDR1 and CDR2 (germline): MNHEY, SVGEGT. This CDR3 is 14 amino acids long. Trimming removed 6 bases from V and 6 bases from J, with 15 bases in between.